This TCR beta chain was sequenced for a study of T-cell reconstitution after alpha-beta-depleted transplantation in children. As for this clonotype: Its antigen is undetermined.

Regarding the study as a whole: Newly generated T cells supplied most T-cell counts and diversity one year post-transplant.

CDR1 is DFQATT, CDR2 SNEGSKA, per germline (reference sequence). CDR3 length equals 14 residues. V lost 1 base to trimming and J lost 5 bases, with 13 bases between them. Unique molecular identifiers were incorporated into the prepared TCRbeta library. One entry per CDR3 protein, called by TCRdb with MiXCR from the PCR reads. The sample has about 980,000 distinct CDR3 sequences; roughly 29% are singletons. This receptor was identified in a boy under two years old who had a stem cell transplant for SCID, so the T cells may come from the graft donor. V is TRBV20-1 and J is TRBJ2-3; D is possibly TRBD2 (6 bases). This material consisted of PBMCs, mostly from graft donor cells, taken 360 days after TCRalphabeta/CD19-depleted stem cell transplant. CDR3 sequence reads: CSARASALRDTQYF. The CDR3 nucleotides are TGCAGTGCTAGAGCTAGCGCTCTTCGAGATACGCAGTATTTT.